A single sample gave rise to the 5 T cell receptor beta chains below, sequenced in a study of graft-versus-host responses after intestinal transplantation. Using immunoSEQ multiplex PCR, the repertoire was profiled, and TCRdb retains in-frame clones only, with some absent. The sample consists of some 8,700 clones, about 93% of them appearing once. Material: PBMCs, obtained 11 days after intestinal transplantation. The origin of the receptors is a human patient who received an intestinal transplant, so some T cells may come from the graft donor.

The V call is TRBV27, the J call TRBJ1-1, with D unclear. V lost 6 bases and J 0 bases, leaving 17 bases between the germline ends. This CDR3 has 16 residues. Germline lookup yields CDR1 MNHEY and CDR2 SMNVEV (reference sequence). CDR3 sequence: CASRPRRTGMNTEAFF. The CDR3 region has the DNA TGTGCCAGCAGACCACGCCGGACGGGGATGAACACTGAAGCTTTCTTT.

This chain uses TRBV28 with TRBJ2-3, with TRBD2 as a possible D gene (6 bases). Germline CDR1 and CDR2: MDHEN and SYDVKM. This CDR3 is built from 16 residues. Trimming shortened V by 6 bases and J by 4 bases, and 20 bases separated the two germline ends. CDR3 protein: CASRRGLALGADTQYF. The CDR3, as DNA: TGTGCCAGCAGGCGCGGCCTAGCGCTGGGCGCAGATACGCAGTATTTT.

CDR3 coding DNA: TGCGCCAGCAGCTGGGGGCTTGGGTCCCAGGACGAAAAACTGTTTTTT. Translating it yields CASSWGLGSQDEKLFF. The J gene is TRBJ1-4, the V gene TRBV5-1; the D gene is possibly TRBD1 (6 bases). The CDR3 is 16 residues long. Germline assignment: CDR1 SGHRS and CDR2 YFSETQ. Trimming pared 3 bases from V and 8 bases from J, leaving 20 bases between.

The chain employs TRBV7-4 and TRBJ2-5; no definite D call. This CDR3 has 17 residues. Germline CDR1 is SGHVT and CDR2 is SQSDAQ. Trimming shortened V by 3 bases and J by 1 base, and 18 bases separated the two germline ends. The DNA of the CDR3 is TGTGCCAGCAGCTTTGGATACCCCGGGTTAATCCAAGAGACCCAGTACTTC. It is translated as CASSFGYPGLIQETQYF.

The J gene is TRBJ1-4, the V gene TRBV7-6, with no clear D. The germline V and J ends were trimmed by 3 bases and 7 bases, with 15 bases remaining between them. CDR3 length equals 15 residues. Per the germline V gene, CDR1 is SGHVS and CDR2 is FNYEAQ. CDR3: CASSFASGGSEKLFF. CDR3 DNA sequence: TGTGCCAGCAGCTTTGCCAGCGGAGGTAGTGAAAAACTGTTTTTT.